This T cell receptor beta chain was sequenced for a study of human T cells and chemical hapten exposure. Study details: Variability of per-sample TCR yields stemmed mainly from small differences in pooled library volume.

Trimming cost V 7 bases and J 1 base, with 22 bases left between them. The CDR3 runs 17 residues. Germline CDR1 MNHEY, CDR2 SMNVEV (reference sequence). This clonotype was seen only a few times. TCRdb re-called the RACE reads with MiXCR, one entry per CDR3 protein. The sample contains some 250,000 distinct CDR3 sequences, about 7.7% of which appear only once. Documented time point: pre-sensitization, week 0. As to treatment: therapeutic diphenylcyclopropenone sensitization with weekly scalp DPC. The clonotype comes from a man younger than 35 with alopecia areata. Some clones in this sample may be carry-over from other donors' samples. The source material was whole blood, sampled in connection with sensitization to the hapten diphenylcyclopropenone (DPC). This chain uses TRBV27 with TRBJ1-2; possibly TRBD1 for D (5 bases). In DNA form, the CDR3 reads TGTGCCAGCAAAGATACAGGCATGAACCTTATTAACTATGGCTACACCTTC. Encoded protein: CASKDTGMNLINYGYTF.